The next 15 T cell receptor beta chains were all read from a single sample in a study of shared clonotypes between healthy human individuals. The repertoire was sequenced with immunoSEQ multiplex PCR; TCRdb's copy has only in-frame clones and lacks some. The top ten clones hold about 1.5% of a sample with about 980,000 clones, around three quarters of them seen once. The sample consisted of memory CD4+ T cells sorted from blood. Specified subset: CD45RA-negative fraction. These receptors originate from a man between 18 and 35 years old in good health.

About this clone: Additional DNA sequences in this sample encode the identical CDR3. The J gene is TRBJ2-7, the V gene TRBV18, with TRBD1 matching 9 bases. The CDR3 runs to 13 residues. V shed 5 bases and J 4 bases; nucleotides not matched to a gene: 3. Germline V gives CDR1 KGHSH, CDR2 LQKENI. The CDR3 coding sequence is TGTGCCAGCTCAACCGGACAGGGGTACGAGCAGTACTTC. Amino acids: CASSTGQGYEQYF.

V usage is TRBV7-6 and J usage is TRBJ2-3; D call uncertain. Germline CDR1 SGHVS, CDR2 FNYEAQ. The CDR3 is 11 amino acids. Trimming left V 10 bases short and J 2 bases short, with 7 bases between. The CDR3 nucleotides are TGTGCCATCATGACCACAGATACGCAGTATTTT. Translated, it gives CAIMTTDTQYF.

The chain carries TRBV7-6 and TRBJ2-3; no reliable D call. Germline V gives CDR1 SGHVS, CDR2 FNYEAQ. The CDR3 totals 14 residues. V lost 5 bases to trimming and J lost 4 bases, with 13 bases between them. CDR3 sequence (DNA): TGTGCCAGCAGCAGGGTCCCTAGAGCAGATACGCAGTATTTT. Protein sequence: CASSRVPRADTQYF.

This clone was seen a handful of times. CDR3 coding DNA: TGTGCCAGCTCCGCGGACACTGGAAACACCATATATTTT. It translates to CASSADTGNTIYF. The chain is built from TRBV18 and TRBJ1-3; D possibly corresponds to TRBD1 (5 bases). The ends were cut back, 6 bases at V and 2 bases at J, with 8 bases in the middle. The CDR3 spans 13 residues. Germline values: CDR1 KGHSH, CDR2 LQKENI.

This chain links TRBV5-1 with TRBJ2-2; 7 bases line up with TRBD2. CDR1 and CDR2 from the germline V gene are SGHRS and YFSETQ. The CDR3 contains 15 residues. With V trimmed by 2 bases and J by 2 bases, 3 bases remained unmatched. CDR3 DNA: TGCGCCAGCAGCTTCGGGACTACTAACACCGGGGAGCTGTTTTTT. Translated: CASSFGTTNTGELFF.

In its sample, this clone was seen a few times. Other DNA sequences from this sample encode an identical CDR3 as well. CDR3 protein: CASSRDSYNSPLHF. CDR3 in DNA: TGTGCCAGCAGCCGGGACTCCTATAATTCACCCCTCCACTTT. This rearrangement joins TRBV7-2 to TRBJ1-6; no reliable D call. V was cut by 5 bases and J by 0 bases, with 5 bases left in between. The germline CDR1 and CDR2 sequences are SGHTA and FQGNSA. CDR3 length: 14 residues.

The chain has TRBV28 and TRBJ2-1; unclear D gene. CDR3 size: 12 residues. The V end lost 7 bases, the J end lost 13 bases, and 17 bases lay between the germline ends. The germline CDR1 and CDR2 sequences are MDHEN and SYDVKM. CDR3 bases: TGTGCCAGCAACCGCCCGGGCGGCCCCCAGTTCTTC. This translates into CASNRPGGPQFF.

CDR3 DNA sequence: TGTGCCAGTACCGCCGGGACAGCGAATAATGAAAAACTGTTTTTT. It encodes CASTAGTANNEKLFF. This chain joins TRBV19 and TRBJ1-4; 7 bases align to TRBD1. The germline V gene encodes CDR1 LNHDA and CDR2 SQIVND (reference sequence). V trimming: 7 bases; J trimming: 4 bases; junction bases outside the gene matches: 9. The CDR3 runs 15 residues.

In this sample, this clone turned up a few times. This chain joins TRBV15 and TRBJ1-1; a possible D gene is TRBD1 (6 bases). CDR3 length equals 14 residues. Trimming removed 6 bases from V and 1 base from J, with 12 bases in between. Germline CDR1 and CDR2: LNHNV and YYDKDF (reference sequence). The CDR3 DNA is TGTGCCACCAGGGAAGGACAGCCGAACACTGAAGCTTTCTTT. Protein: CATREGQPNTEAFF.

The V gene is TRBV5-4, the J gene TRBJ1-4, with TRBD1 as a possible D gene (6 bases). The V gene lost 4 bases and the J gene lost 5 bases, with 18 bases spanning the gap. CDR3 length: 16 amino acids. Germline values: CDR1 SGHNT, CDR2 YYREEE (reference sequence). The CDR3 region has the DNA TGTGCCAGCAGCCTGAAAAAGGGGGGCGCAAATGAAAAACTGTTTTTT. Translation: CASSLKKGGANEKLFF. Full variable domain (missing parts from reference TRBV5-4 and TRBJ1-4): ETGVTQSPTHLIKTRGQQVTLRCSSQSGHNTVSWYQQALGQGPQFIFQYYREEENGRGNFPPRFSGLQFPNYSSELNVNALELDDSALYLCASSLKKGGANEKLFFGSGTQLSVL.

This clone was counted between two and nine times. V is TRBV4-1 and J is TRBJ1-5; D call uncertain. This CDR3 contains 14 residues. The V end was cut by 5 bases, the J end by 7 bases, with 15 bases between. The germline V gene has CDR1 MGHRA and CDR2 YSYEKL. The CDR3 DNA reads as TGCGCCAGCAGCTACCCCGACAACGGACAGCCCCAGCATTTT. It yields the protein CASSYPDNGQPQHF.

The chain is built from TRBV28 and TRBJ2-2; 9 nucleotides line up with TRBD1. This CDR3 region has 15 residues. V was clipped by 2 bases and J by 7 bases; unmatched bases: 5. CDR1 MDHEN and CDR2 SYDVKM come from the germline V gene. The CDR3 spells CASSLRQGVGGELFF. CDR3 DNA: TGTGCCAGCAGTTTAAGACAGGGGGTAGGCGGGGAGCTGTTTTTT.

This chain links TRBV10-3 with TRBJ2-1; maybe TRBD1 (6 bases). This CDR3 contains 13 residues. Germline CDR1 reads ENHRY; CDR2 reads SYGVKD. Between the trimmed V and J ends, which lost 9 bases and 8 bases, there was a span of 17 bases. CDR3 bases: TGTGCCATACTTAGTTCCAGGGGAGATGAGCAGTTCTTC. Translating gives CAILSSRGDEQFF.

This clone has just a few counts. V and J are TRBV5-1 and TRBJ2-6; 7 bases agree with TRBD1. The J segment lost 0 bases and the V segment lost 3 bases, leaving 3 bases of the junction unmatched. This CDR3 region has 16 residues. Germline lookup yields CDR1 SGHRS and CDR2 YFSETQ. This CDR3 reads CASSWGQSSGANVLTF. The CDR3 DNA sequence: TGCGCCAGCAGCTGGGGACAGAGCTCTGGGGCCAACGTCCTGACTTTC.

Turning to this clone: This may be a read error: a much more frequent sequence differs by one nucleotide. Additional DNA sequences in this sample encode the identical CDR3. V and J are TRBV4-3 and TRBJ2-7; D possibly corresponds to TRBD2 (6 bases). This CDR3 has 15 amino acids. Trimming left V 0 bases short and J 3 bases short, with 12 bases between. Germline V lookup: CDR1 LGHNA, CDR2 YSLEER. The DNA of the CDR3 is TGCGCCAGCAGCCAAGACAGGGCGGGACTCTACGAGCAGTACTTC. It is translated as CASSQDRAGLYEQYF.